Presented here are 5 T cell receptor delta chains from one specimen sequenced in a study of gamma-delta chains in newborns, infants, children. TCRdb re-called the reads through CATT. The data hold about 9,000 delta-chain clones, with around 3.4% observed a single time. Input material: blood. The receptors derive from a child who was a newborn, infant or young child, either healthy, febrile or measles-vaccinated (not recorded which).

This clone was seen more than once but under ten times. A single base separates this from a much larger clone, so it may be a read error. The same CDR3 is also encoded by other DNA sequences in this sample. This chain's CDR3 is CACDTLGDTYTDKLIF. In nucleotides, the CDR3 is TGTGCCTGCGACACGCTGGGGGATACGTACACCGATAAACTCATCTTT. This sequence joins TRDV2 and TRDJ1, with TRDD3 identical over 12 bases. This CDR3 has 16 amino acids. Per germline, CDR1 GEAIGNYY and CDR2 EKD.

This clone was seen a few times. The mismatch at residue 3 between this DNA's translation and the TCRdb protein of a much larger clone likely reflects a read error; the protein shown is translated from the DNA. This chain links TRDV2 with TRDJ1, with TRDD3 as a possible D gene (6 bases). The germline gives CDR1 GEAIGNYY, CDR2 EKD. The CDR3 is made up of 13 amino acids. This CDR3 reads CAYDMWGTDKLIF. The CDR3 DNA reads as TGTGCCTATGACATGTGGGGGACCGATAAACTCATCTTT.

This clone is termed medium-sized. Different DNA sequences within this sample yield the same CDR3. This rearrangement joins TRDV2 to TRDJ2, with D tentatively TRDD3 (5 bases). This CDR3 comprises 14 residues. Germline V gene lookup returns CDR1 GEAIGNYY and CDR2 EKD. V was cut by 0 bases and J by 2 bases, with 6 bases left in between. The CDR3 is CACDTWGLTAQLFF. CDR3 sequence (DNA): TGTGCCTGTGACACCTGGGGATTGACAGCACAACTCTTCTTT.

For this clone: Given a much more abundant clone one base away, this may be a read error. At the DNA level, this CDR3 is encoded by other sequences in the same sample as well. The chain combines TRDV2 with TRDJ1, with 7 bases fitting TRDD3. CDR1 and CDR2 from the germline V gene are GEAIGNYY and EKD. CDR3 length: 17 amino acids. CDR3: CACDTARGYHYTDKLIF. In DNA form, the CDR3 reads TGTGCCTGTGACACCGCCCGGGGATATCATTACACAGATAAACTCATCTTT.

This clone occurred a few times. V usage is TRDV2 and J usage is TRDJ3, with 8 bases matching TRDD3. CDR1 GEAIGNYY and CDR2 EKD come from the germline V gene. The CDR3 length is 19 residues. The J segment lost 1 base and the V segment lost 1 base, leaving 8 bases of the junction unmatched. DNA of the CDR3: TGTGCCTGTGACACATGGGGGATTGGAAGATCCTGGGACACCCGACAGATGTTTTTC. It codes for CACDTWGIGRSWDTRQMFF.